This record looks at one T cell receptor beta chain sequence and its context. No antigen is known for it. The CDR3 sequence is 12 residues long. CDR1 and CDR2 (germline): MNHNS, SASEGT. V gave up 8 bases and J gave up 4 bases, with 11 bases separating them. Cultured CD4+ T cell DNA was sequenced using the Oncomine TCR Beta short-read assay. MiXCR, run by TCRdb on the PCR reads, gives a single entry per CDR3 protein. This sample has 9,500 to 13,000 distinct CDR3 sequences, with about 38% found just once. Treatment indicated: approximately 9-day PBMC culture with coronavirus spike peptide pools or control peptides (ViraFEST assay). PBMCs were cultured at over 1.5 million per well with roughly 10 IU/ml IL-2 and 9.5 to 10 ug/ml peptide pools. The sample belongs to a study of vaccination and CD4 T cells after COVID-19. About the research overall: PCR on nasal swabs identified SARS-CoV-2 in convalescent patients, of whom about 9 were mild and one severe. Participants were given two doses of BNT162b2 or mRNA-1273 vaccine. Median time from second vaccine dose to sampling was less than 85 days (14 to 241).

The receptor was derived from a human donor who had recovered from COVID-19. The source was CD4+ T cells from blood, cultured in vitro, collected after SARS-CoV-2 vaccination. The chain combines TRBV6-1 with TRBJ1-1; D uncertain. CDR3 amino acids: CASLIRSTEAFF. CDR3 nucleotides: TGTGCCAGCCTTATAAGGTCCACTGAAGCTTTCTTT.